The 15 T cell receptor beta chains presented below share a single source sample, sequenced in a study of cytomegalovirus exposure and HLA in healthy donors. The study ran its PCR with 60 Vbeta and 13 Jbeta primers. The repertoire was sequenced with immunoSEQ multiplex PCR; TCRdb's copy has only in-frame clones and lacks some. Of tens of thousands of clones in the sample, roughly 84% were seen once. The source material was PBMCs. These TCRs come from a man in his 70s in good health and CMV-seropositive.

The rearrangement uses TRBV4-3 and TRBJ2-7; TRBD2 matches at 8 bases. V shed 1 base and J 6 bases; nucleotides not matched to a gene: 5. Germline CDR1 is LGHNA and CDR2 is YSLEER. This CDR3 has 14 amino acids. CDR3 nucleotide sequence: TGCGCCAGCAGCCAAGTGGCGGGGGGAGTCGAGCAGTACTTC. Translation: CASSQVAGGVEQYF.

The chain recombines TRBV27 with TRBJ2-7; D may be TRBD2 (7 bases). This CDR3 has 13 residues. The ends were cut back, 5 bases at V and 4 bases at J, with 12 bases in the middle. Germline V gene sequence: CDR1 MNHEY, CDR2 SMNVEV (reference sequence). The CDR3 loop is CASSPRGGYEQYF. In DNA, the CDR3 is TGTGCCAGCAGTCCGAGGGGGGGGTACGAGCAGTACTTC.

The chain joins TRBV6-5 to TRBJ1-1; 7 bases line up with TRBD1. Germline CDR1 reads MNHEY; CDR2 reads SVGAGI. Losses at the gene ends were 7 bases for V and 4 bases for J; bases not matched to a gene: 6. This CDR3 is 13 amino acids long. CDR3 nucleotide sequence: TGTGCCAGCACGAAGGGGGCGTTCACTGAAGCTTTCTTT. Protein product: CASTKGAFTEAFF.

This clone was counted once. V gene TRBV4-1 combines with J gene TRBJ1-1; D gene uncertain. The V gene lost 4 bases and the J gene lost 3 bases, with 12 bases spanning the gap. The CDR3 extends over 14 amino acids. The V gene's germline CDR1 is MGHRA and CDR2 YSYEKL. CDR3 in amino acids: CASSRLRWDTEAFF. For the CDR3, the DNA is TGCGCCAGCAGCCGGCTCAGGTGGGACACTGAAGCTTTCTTT.

The rearrangement joins TRBV2 to TRBJ2-3; 9 nucleotides agree with TRBD1. Looked up from germline, CDR1 is SNHLY and CDR2 is FYNNEI. Trimming cost V 6 bases and J 7 bases; bases outside gene matches: 8. The CDR3 sequence is 14 residues long. CDR3: CASRGDRAIYTQYF. CDR3 nucleotide sequence: TGTGCCAGCAGGGGGGACAGGGCAATCTATACGCAGTATTTT.

V usage is TRBV7-8 and J usage is TRBJ2-7, with 11 bases matching TRBD2. The ends lost 5 bases at V and 1 base at J; junction bases unmatched: 7. This CDR3 has 16 residues. CDR1 is SGHVS and CDR2 is FQNEAQ in the germline V gene. The CDR3 coding sequence is TGTGCCAGCAGCCCGAACTTAGCGGGAGGGTCCTACGAGCAGTACTTC. Its protein is CASSPNLAGGSYEQYF.

CDR3 coding DNA: TGTGCCAGTAGCCAATCGGGGAACACCATATATTTT. Its protein product is CASSQSGNTIYF. The gene calls are TRBV19 and TRBJ1-3, with no clear D. V was shortened by 6 bases and J by 7 bases, with 10 bases between the two germline ends. This CDR3 is 12 amino acids long. Germline V gene sequence: CDR1 LNHDA, CDR2 SQIVND (reference sequence).

This clone was seen just once. The chain employs TRBV14 and TRBJ2-6; TRBD2 matches at 8 bases. The CDR3 loop spans 18 amino acids. V was clipped by 4 bases and J by 0 bases; unmatched bases: 8. The germline V gene encodes CDR1 SGHDN and CDR2 FVKESK. CDR3 bases: TGTGCCAGCAGCCCTGTCGGGGGGGGCGGCTCTGGGGCCAACGTCCTGACTTTC. It is translated as CASSPVGGGGSGANVLTF.

The V call is TRBV18, the J call TRBJ1-1; the match to TRBD1 covers 8 bases. Germline CDR1 and CDR2: KGHSH and LQKENI. This CDR3 region has 14 residues. The trim removed 3 bases at V and 5 bases at J, leaving 5 bases unmatched. CDR3 DNA: TGTGCCAGCTCACCGGGCAGGGGGCTGACTGAAGCTTTCTTT. Encoded protein: CASSPGRGLTEAFF.

The chain employs TRBV18 and TRBJ1-1, with D perhaps TRBD1 (5 bases). This CDR3 is 15 amino acids long. The ends were cut back, 0 bases at V and 10 bases at J, with 18 bases in the middle. Germline values: CDR1 KGHSH, CDR2 LQKENI. The CDR3 sequence: CASSPPMGGGIGAFF. CDR3 nucleotide sequence: TGTGCCAGCTCACCACCTATGGGGGGGGGAATTGGAGCTTTCTTT.

This clone appeared a single time. This chain links TRBV29-1 with TRBJ2-1, with 12 bases fitting TRBD2. V was clipped by 4 bases and J by 2 bases; unmatched bases: 3. The germline CDR1 and CDR2 sequences are SQVTM and ANQGSEA. The CDR3 sequence is 15 residues long. The CDR3: CSVAGLAGTYNEQFF. The CDR3 DNA reads as TGCAGCGTTGCAGGACTAGCGGGGACCTACAATGAGCAGTTCTTC.

This chain links TRBV30 with TRBJ2-7, with 7 bases fitting TRBD2. The CDR3 covers 12 residues. V was pared by 8 bases and J by 5 bases, with 9 bases of the junction left unmatched. In germline, CDR1 is GTSNPN, CDR2 SVGIG (reference sequence). CDR3 nucleotides: TGTGCCGGGGCACGGGGGGAGGACGAGCAGTACTTC. As protein: CAGARGEDEQYF. The full variable domain, completed using reference TRBV30 and TRBJ2-7, is SQTIHQWPATLVQPVGSPLSLECTVEGTSNPNLYWYRQAAGRGLQLLFYSVGIGQISSEVPQNLSASRPQDRQFILSSKKLLLSDSGFYLCAGARGEDEQYFGPGTRLTVT.

In the case of this clone: Other nucleotide sequences from this sample produce the same CDR3. V is TRBV28 and J is TRBJ1-1; D is unresolved. This CDR3 contains 11 residues. Per the germline V gene, CDR1 is MDHEN and CDR2 is SYDVKM. V was trimmed by 8 bases and J by 5 bases, leaving 9 bases between them. The CDR3: CASGSGTEAFF. CDR3 DNA sequence: TGTGCCAGCGGGAGTGGGACTGAAGCTTTCTTT.

The rearrangement links TRBV7-9 to TRBJ1-2; 8 positions match TRBD1. CDR1 and CDR2 from the germline V gene are SEHNR and FQNEAQ (reference sequence). The CDR3 consists of 14 residues. The J segment lost 8 bases and the V segment lost 5 bases, leaving 10 bases of the junction unmatched. Written as DNA, the CDR3 is TGTGCCAGCAGCCCGCCGACAGGGGTGGACGGCTACACCTTC. Amino acid sequence: CASSPPTGVDGYTF. Filled out from reference TRBV7-9 and TRBJ1-2, the complete variable domain reads DTGVSQNPRHKITKRGQNVTFRCDPISEHNRLYWYRQTLGQGPEFLTYFQNEAQLEKSRLLSDRFSAERPKGSFSTLEIQRTEQGDSAMYLCASSPPTGVDGYTFGSGTRLTVV.

A few counts support this clone. The chain recombines TRBV29-1 with TRBJ1-4; D is undetermined. Trimming took off 4 bases at V and 2 bases at J, with 5 bases between the two ends. CDR1 and CDR2 from the germline V gene are SQVTM and ANQGSEA. CDR3 length equals 12 residues. CDR3 region: CSVGYTNEKLFF. In nucleotides, the CDR3 is TGCAGCGTTGGTTATACTAATGAAAAACTGTTTTTT.